This T cell receptor (beta chain) was recovered during a study of a mutant IDH1 vaccine in newly diagnosed glioma. Findings and caveats of the study: Pseudoprogression seemingly bore no relation to changes in top peripheral T cell clonotypes.

With respect to this clone: Its antigen is not identified.

Germline-derived CDR1 and CDR2 are MDHEN and SYDVKM. V lost 5 bases and J lost 0, with 14 bases in between. The CDR3 contains 16 residues. Stated time point: week 47, end of study. The investigators gave 300 ug of mutant IDH1 20-mer peptide in each vaccine dose, together with topical imiquimod. Clones were sequenced by immunoSEQ multiplex PCR, and TCRdb holds only the in-frame ones, with some missing. The table has about 56,000 clones, roughly 76% seen once. The source is a man aged 45-65 years with glioma. The specimen comprised PBMCs, sampled from a glioma patient whose treatment included an IDH1 peptide vaccine. This sequence joins TRBV28 and TRBJ1-3, with D tentatively TRBD1 (5 bases). The CDR3 DNA reads TGTGCCAGCAGTAGCATGGGACGGAACTCTGGAAACACCATATATTTT. It is translated as CASSSMGRNSGNTIYF.